A single sample is the source of the 18 T cell receptor beta chains below, sequenced in a study of shared clonotypes between healthy human individuals. Positively selected for CCR7, the CD45RO-negative cells used as naive CD8 cells excluded terminally differentiated effector memory CD45RA+ cells. Repertoires were generated with immunoSEQ multiplex PCR, while TCRdb's copy carries only in-frame clones and drops some. Of roughly 2,000,000 clones listed, roughly 95% are singletons. The sequencing input was naive CD8+ T cells sorted from blood. The receptors shown here come from a man between 18 and 29 years old in good health.

This chain joins TRBV29-1 and TRBJ2-3; D not certain. CDR1 and CDR2 (germline): SQVTM, ANQGSEA. Trimming removed 7 bases at V and 1 base at J, with 12 bases between. The CDR3 sequence is 13 residues long. CDR3 bases: TGCAGCGCTCTTCTTGGGGGCACAGATACGCAGTATTTT. As protein: CSALLGGTDTQYF.

The V and J genes are TRBV5-1 and TRBJ2-2; D is ambiguous. The CDR3 is 12 residues long. Germline V gene sequence: CDR1 SGHRS, CDR2 YFSETQ. V lost 1 base to trimming and J lost 9 bases, with 7 bases between them. The CDR3 sequence is CASSLFGWELFF. The CDR3 nucleotides are TGCGCCAGCAGCTTGTTTGGGTGGGAGCTGTTTTTT.

This clone was observed once. The genes are TRBV10-3 and TRBJ2-2, with a possible D match to TRBD2 (5 bases). The germline V gene encodes CDR1 ENHRY and CDR2 SYGVKD. The CDR3 consists of 16 residues. Trimming shortened V by 7 bases and J by 2 bases, and 17 bases separated the two germline ends. The CDR3 loop reads CAITGELGSNTGELFF. The CDR3 DNA follows: TGTGCCATCACTGGGGAGCTGGGCTCAAACACCGGGGAGCTGTTTTTT.

The chain couples TRBV10-2 to TRBJ2-1; 10 positions agree with TRBD2. J lost 4 bases, V lost 8 bases, and 11 bases had no gene match. The V gene's germline CDR1 is WSHSY and CDR2 SAAADI. CDR3 size: 16 residues. The CDR3 DNA reads as TGCGCCAGCCTGAGCCCTAGGACTAGCGGATACAATGAGCAGTTCTTC. It translates to CASLSPRTSGYNEQFF.

This clone was counted a single time. The V and J genes are TRBV5-8 and TRBJ2-3; D possibly corresponds to TRBD1 (6 bases). The length of the CDR3 is 14 residues. Germline V gives CDR1 SGHTS, CDR2 YDEGEE. V shed 4 bases and J shed 6 bases, with 15 bases lying between them. CDR3 protein: CASSPQGDTDTQYF. The CDR3 DNA reads as TGTGCCAGCAGCCCACAGGGAGATACCGATACGCAGTATTTT.

This clone showed up just once. CDR3 coding DNA: TGTGCCAGTAGTATAGGACTTATGCAGTTCTTC. Translation: CASSIGLMQFF. J is TRBJ2-1 and V is TRBV19; D gene unclear. The CDR3 is made up of 11 amino acids. The germline V gene encodes CDR1 LNHDA and CDR2 SQIVND (reference sequence). V was clipped by 1 base and J by 12 bases, with 7 bases between them.

Only one count was recorded for this clone. The chain has TRBV11-2 and TRBJ2-2; 9 bases fit TRBD1. The J segment lost 5 bases and the V segment lost 5 bases, leaving 3 bases of the junction unmatched. CDR3 size: 14 residues. Germline values: CDR1 SGHAT, CDR2 FQNNGV. CDR3 coding DNA: TGTGCCAGCAGCGGGACAGGGCGGACCGGGGAGCTGTTTTTT. Translating it yields CASSGTGRTGELFF.

The V and J genes are TRBV2 and TRBJ2-7; TRBD1 is a possible D gene (6 bases). Germline V CDR1 and CDR2: SNHLY, FYNNEI. V lost 11 bases and J 2 bases, leaving 13 bases between the germline ends. The CDR3 is 12 residues long. CDR3 in amino acids: CAGGTVAYEQYF. CDR3 nucleotides: TGTGCCGGGGGCACAGTGGCCTACGAGCAGTACTTC.

This clone appeared once. The CDR3 DNA sequence: TGTGCCAGCAGCCCACAGGGAATCAATGAGCAGTTCTTC. Translating it yields CASSPQGINEQFF. This chain links TRBV6-5 with TRBJ2-1; a possible D gene is TRBD1 (6 bases). V shed 6 bases and J shed 6 bases, with 12 bases lying between them. The germline V gene has CDR1 MNHEY and CDR2 SVGAGI. The CDR3 is 13 residues long.

The gene calls are TRBV7-9 and TRBJ2-4; 10 bases map to TRBD1. V trimming: 1 base; J trimming: 0 bases; junction bases outside the gene matches: 6. The germline V gene has CDR1 SEHNR and CDR2 FQNEAQ (reference sequence). The CDR3 totals 18 residues. The CDR3 coding sequence is TGTGCCAGCAGCTTAGTTCCGGGACAGGGGTTAGCCAAAAACATTCAGTACTTC. It translates to CASSLVPGQGLAKNIQYF.

This clone was detected once. The chain has TRBV7-9 and TRBJ2-5; D is perhaps TRBD2 (5 bases). V lost 5 bases, J lost 3 bases, and 10 bases lay in between. The CDR3 length is 13 residues. Per germline, CDR1 SEHNR and CDR2 FQNEAQ (reference sequence). DNA for the CDR3: TGTGCCAGCAGCCGTCCCGGGGAAGAGACCCAGTACTTC. This gives the protein CASSRPGEETQYF.

The genes are TRBV6-1 and TRBJ1-6; 8 bases fit TRBD1. The CDR3 loop spans 15 amino acids. With 4 bases clipped from V and 5 bases from J, the junction kept 4 bases outside the gene matches. Germline CDR1 and CDR2: MNHNS and SASEGT. The CDR3 DNA reads TGTGCCAGCAGTGGTTTGACAGGGGATAATTCACCCCTCCACTTT. Translated, it gives CASSGLTGDNSPLHF.

The chain joins TRBV19 to TRBJ2-5; D ambiguous. Trimming stripped 6 bases from V and 2 bases from J, with 16 bases between. The CDR3 extends over 15 amino acids. Germline V gene data show CDR1 as LNHDA and CDR2 as SQIVND (reference sequence). The CDR3, as DNA: TGTGCCAGTAGCACCGGGCCCCAACTACAAGAGACCCAGTACTTC. It translates to CASSTGPQLQETQYF.

The chain joins TRBV4-3 to TRBJ1-2, with TRBD1 as a possible D gene (5 bases). This CDR3 spans 15 amino acids. With 0 bases removed from V and 5 bases from J, the gap between germline ends came to 13 bases. Germline CDR1 LGHNA, CDR2 YSLEER. CDR3 nucleotide sequence: TGCGCCAGCAGCCAAGATGGAGGGGCTTGGTATGGCTACACCTTC. It yields the protein CASSQDGGAWYGYTF.

The rearrangement links TRBV19 to TRBJ2-7; D is perhaps TRBD1 (6 bases). CDR1 is LNHDA, CDR2 SQIVND, per germline (reference sequence). The V end lost 3 bases, the J end lost 2 bases, and 14 bases lay between the germline ends. The CDR3 is made up of 15 amino acids. The CDR3 DNA is TGTGCCAGTAGTATGGGGGACATGGGTCCCTACGAGCAGTACTTC. The encoded protein is CASSMGDMGPYEQYF.

V usage is TRBV7-8 and J usage is TRBJ2-3; the match to TRBD2 covers 7 bases. The CDR3 contains 17 residues. V was pared by 0 bases and J by 5 bases, with 11 bases of the junction left unmatched. The germline gives CDR1 SGHVS, CDR2 FQNEAQ. CDR3 nucleotides: TGTGCCAGCAGCTTAGCGCTGGGGGAGGGCCTCGTAGATACGCAGTATTTT. Its protein is CASSLALGEGLVDTQYF.

This clone was seen a single time. This chain connects TRBV2 to TRBJ2-5; the match to TRBD1 covers 9 bases. Germline lookup yields CDR1 SNHLY and CDR2 FYNNEI. CDR3 length: 14 residues. Trimming took 9 bases from V and 2 from J; bases not matched to a gene: 7. CDR3 sequence (DNA): TGTGCCAGTACCGGGACAGGGCTTCAAGAGACCCAGTACTTC. Translated, it gives CASTGTGLQETQYF.

The CDR3 DNA reads TGTGCCAGTAGTATGGCCGGGGTACGAGGCGAGCAGTACTTC. Its translation is CASSMAGVRGEQYF. J is TRBJ2-7 and V is TRBV19; TRBD2 is a possible D gene (5 bases). The length of the CDR3 is 14 residues. V was trimmed by 3 bases and J by 6 bases, leaving 15 bases between them. Germline V gene lookup returns CDR1 LNHDA and CDR2 SQIVND (reference sequence).